One T cell receptor beta chain is described in this entry. The antigen is unknown. This specimen comes from a study of vaccination and CD4 T cells after COVID-19. Sequencing of cultured CD4+ T cell DNA used the Oncomine TCR Beta short-read assay. Using its own MiXCR run on the PCR reads, TCRdb lists one record per CDR3 protein. The data contain more than 10,000 distinct CDR3 sequences, around 52% of them singletons. The treatment denotes: roughly 10-day PBMC culture with coronavirus spike peptide pools or control peptides (ViraFEST assay). Germline loops: CDR1 KGHSH, CDR2 LQKENI. The CDR3 runs 13 residues. V shed 6 bases and J shed 2 bases, with 11 bases lying between them. General observations from the study: Vaccine-specific clones numbering 304 of 307 showed spike mono-reactivity in convalescent patients.

The rearrangement joins TRBV18 to TRBJ2-7; D not certain. The clonotype was recovered from a human donor who had recovered from COVID-19. The specimen sequenced was CD4+ T cells from blood, cultured in vitro. In DNA form, the CDR3 reads TGTGCCAGCTCCCGGTCAAGGGCCTACGAGCAGTACTTC. Amino acid sequence: CASSRSRAYEQYF. Variable domain in full (rest from reference TRBV18 and TRBJ2-7): NAGVMQNPRHLVRRRGQEARLRCSPMKGHSHVYWYRQLPEEGLKFMVYLQKENIIDESGMPKERFSAEFPKEGPSILRIQQVVRGDSAAYFCASSRSRAYEQYFGPGTRLTVT.